This passage covers 8 T cell receptor beta chains from one sample sequenced in a study of T cell responses to AZD1222 COVID-19 vaccine. The method was immunoSEQ multiplex PCR; TCRdb's version includes in-frame clones alone and lacks a portion of them. The table includes 85,000 to 130,000 clones, 75% to 90% detected once. The sequenced sample was peripheral blood, obtained on day 0 of AZD1222 vaccination. These receptor sequences come from an adult in good health.

There are a few counts of this clone. The CDR3 loop reads CASSPPEEGIRGTEAFF. The DNA for the CDR3 is TGTGCCAGCTCACCACCGGAGGAAGGGATCAGGGGCACTGAAGCTTTCTTT. The V and J genes are TRBV18 and TRBJ1-1; tentative D call: TRBD1 (6 bases). CDR1 is KGHSH and CDR2 is LQKENI in the germline V gene. V was trimmed by 0 bases and J by 4 bases, leaving 18 bases between them. The CDR3 loop spans 17 amino acids.

The chain links TRBV5-1 to TRBJ2-3, with 15 nucleotides matching TRBD2. V was clipped by 4 bases and J by 6 bases; unmatched bases: 6. Germline CDR1 reads SGHRS; CDR2 reads YFSETQ. The CDR3 is 16 amino acids. CDR3 in amino acids: CASSASGTSGRDTQYF. The CDR3 DNA reads as TGCGCCAGCAGCGCCTCCGGGACTAGCGGGAGGGATACGCAGTATTTT.

The chain links TRBV7-9 to TRBJ2-1; no clear D. CDR1 and CDR2 (germline): SEHNR, FQNEAQ (reference sequence). The CDR3 covers 11 residues. V was pared by 3 bases and J by 5 bases, with 2 bases between. CDR3 protein: CASSFNNEQFF. In DNA form, the CDR3 reads TGTGCCAGCAGCTTCAACAATGAGCAGTTCTTC.

The V gene is TRBV5-1, the J gene TRBJ1-2; D is ambiguous. The CDR3 spans 15 residues. Trimming stripped 0 bases from V and 0 bases from J, with 9 bases between. Germline-derived CDR1 and CDR2 are SGHRS and YFSETQ. CDR3 sequence: CASSLVYQSNYGYTF. The CDR3 coding sequence is TGCGCCAGCAGCTTGGTTTACCAGTCTAACTATGGCTACACCTTC.

In this sample, this clone turned up a few times. V is TRBV9 and J is TRBJ2-1; 7 bases align to TRBD2. This CDR3 is 15 amino acids long. Germline assignment: CDR1 SGDLS and CDR2 YYNGEE. The J segment lost 8 bases and the V segment lost 0 bases, leaving 8 bases of the junction unmatched. CDR3 sequence: CASSVDGGRVDEQFF. The CDR3 coding sequence is TGTGCCAGCAGCGTAGATGGTGGGAGGGTGGATGAGCAGTTCTTC.

The V call is TRBV20-1, the J call TRBJ1-2; D unclear. Trimming pared 6 bases from V and 2 bases from J, leaving 7 bases between. There are 11 residues in the CDR3. Germline V gene lookup returns CDR1 DFQATT and CDR2 SNEGSKA (reference sequence). CDR3 DNA sequence: TGCAGTGCCTTGGAGAACTATGGCTACACCTTC. This codes for CSALENYGYTF.

The chain's CDR3 is CASSLVGGYGYTF. In DNA, the CDR3 is TGTGCCAGCAGCTTAGTTGGCGGTTATGGCTACACCTTC. The rearrangement links TRBV7-9 to TRBJ1-2; no definite D call. This CDR3 has 13 residues. V gave up 1 base and J gave up 5 bases, with 8 bases separating them. The germline V gene encodes CDR1 SEHNR and CDR2 FQNEAQ (reference sequence).

This clone appeared a few times. DNA for the CDR3: TGTGCCAGCAGCTACCGGGACAGGGAGACCTATAATTCACCCCTCCACTTT. Translating it yields CASSYRDRETYNSPLHF. The chain uses TRBV21-1 and TRBJ1-6; TRBD1, as called in the table, went unchecked against the DNA. TRBV21-1 is a pseudogene. The CDR3 loop spans 17 amino acids.